This record concerns one T cell receptor beta chain sequence. This table comes from immunoSEQ multiplex PCR, and its TCRdb copy is limited to in-frame clones, with some not included. In the table there are approximately 180,000 clones, less than 95% of which are singletons. These data come from a study of T cell responses to AZD1222 COVID-19 vaccine. The germline V gene has CDR1 MNHEY and CDR2 SMNVEV (reference sequence). After removal of 9 bases from V and 3 bases from J, the junction contained 12 bases not matched to a gene. This CDR3 has 15 residues. This chain connects TRBV27 to TRBJ2-7; 9 bases align to TRBD1. The sequencing used peripheral blood, collected on day 0 of AZD1222 vaccination. This clonotype originated in an adult in good health. The CDR3: CASSGTGGPLYEQYF. The CDR3 coding sequence is TGTGCCAGTTCGGGCACAGGGGGCCCCCTCTACGAGCAGTACTTC.